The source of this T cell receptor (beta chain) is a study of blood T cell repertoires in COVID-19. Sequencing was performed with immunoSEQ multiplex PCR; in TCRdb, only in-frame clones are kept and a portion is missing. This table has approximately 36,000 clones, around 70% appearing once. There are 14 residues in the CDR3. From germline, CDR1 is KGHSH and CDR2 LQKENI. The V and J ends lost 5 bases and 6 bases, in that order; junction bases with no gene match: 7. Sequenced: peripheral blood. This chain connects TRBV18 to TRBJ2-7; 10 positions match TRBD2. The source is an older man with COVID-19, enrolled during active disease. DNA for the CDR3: TGTGCCAGCTCAGTGGGACTAGCGAGATCCGAGCAGTACTTC. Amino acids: CASSVGLARSEQYF.